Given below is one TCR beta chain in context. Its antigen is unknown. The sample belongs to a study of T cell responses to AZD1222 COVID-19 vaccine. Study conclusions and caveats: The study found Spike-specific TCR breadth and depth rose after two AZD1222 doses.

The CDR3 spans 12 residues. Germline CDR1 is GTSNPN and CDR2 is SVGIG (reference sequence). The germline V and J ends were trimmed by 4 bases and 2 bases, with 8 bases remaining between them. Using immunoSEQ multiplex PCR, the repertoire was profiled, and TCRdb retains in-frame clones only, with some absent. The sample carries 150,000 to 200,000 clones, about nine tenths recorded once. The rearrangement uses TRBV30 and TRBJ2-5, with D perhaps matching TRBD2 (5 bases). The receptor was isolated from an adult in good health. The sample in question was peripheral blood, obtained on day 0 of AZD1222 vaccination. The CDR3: CAWNPGQETQYF. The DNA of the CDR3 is TGTGCCTGGAACCCGGGGCAAGAGACCCAGTACTTC. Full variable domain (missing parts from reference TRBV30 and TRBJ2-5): SQTIHQWPATLVQPVGSPLSLECTVEGTSNPNLYWYRQAAGRGLQLLFYSVGIGQISSEVPQNLSASRPQDRQFILSSKKLLLSDSGFYLCAWNPGQETQYFGPGTRLLVL.